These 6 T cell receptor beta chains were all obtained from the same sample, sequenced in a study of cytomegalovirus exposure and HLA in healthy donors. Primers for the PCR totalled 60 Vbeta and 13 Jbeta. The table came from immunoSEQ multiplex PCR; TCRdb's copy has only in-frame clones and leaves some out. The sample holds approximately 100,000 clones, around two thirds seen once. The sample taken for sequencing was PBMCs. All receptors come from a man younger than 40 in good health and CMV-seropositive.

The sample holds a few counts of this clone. CDR3 coding DNA: TGTGCCAGCCACCCCGTTGGTCGGGGCTACACCTTC. This encodes CASHPVGRGYTF. V and J are TRBV2 and TRBJ1-2; D uncertain. Trimming left V 8 bases short and J 8 bases short, with 15 bases between. The CDR3 consists of 12 residues. Germline V gives CDR1 SNHLY, CDR2 FYNNEI.

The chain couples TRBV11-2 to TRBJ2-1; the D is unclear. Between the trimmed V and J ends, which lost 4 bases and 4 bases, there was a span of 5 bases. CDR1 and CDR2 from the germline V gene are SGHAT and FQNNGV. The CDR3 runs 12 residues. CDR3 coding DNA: TGTGCCAGCAGCTCCTTATACAATGAGCAGTTCTTC. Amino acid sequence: CASSSLYNEQFF.

In nucleotides, the CDR3 is TGCGCCAGCAGCTTGGCTGGACGAGGGCCGTCAGAGACCCAGTACTTC. Translating gives CASSLAGRGPSETQYF. This chain uses TRBV5-1 with TRBJ2-5; a weak D match, TRBD2 (5 bases). Germline CDR1 is SGHRS and CDR2 is YFSETQ. This CDR3 region has 16 residues. The V end lost 0 bases, the J end lost 4 bases, and 16 bases lay between the germline ends.

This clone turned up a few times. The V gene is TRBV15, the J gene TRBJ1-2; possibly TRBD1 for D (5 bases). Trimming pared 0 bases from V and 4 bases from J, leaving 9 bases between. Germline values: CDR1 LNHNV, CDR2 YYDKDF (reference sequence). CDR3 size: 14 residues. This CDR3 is CATSRDRASYGYTF. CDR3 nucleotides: TGTGCCACCAGCAGAGACAGGGCCTCCTATGGCTACACCTTC.

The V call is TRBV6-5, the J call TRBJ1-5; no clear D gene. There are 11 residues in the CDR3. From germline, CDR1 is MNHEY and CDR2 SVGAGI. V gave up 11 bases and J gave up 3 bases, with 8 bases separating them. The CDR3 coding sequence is TGTGCCGCGGGAGTCAATCAGCCCCAGCATTTT. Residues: CAAGVNQPQHF.

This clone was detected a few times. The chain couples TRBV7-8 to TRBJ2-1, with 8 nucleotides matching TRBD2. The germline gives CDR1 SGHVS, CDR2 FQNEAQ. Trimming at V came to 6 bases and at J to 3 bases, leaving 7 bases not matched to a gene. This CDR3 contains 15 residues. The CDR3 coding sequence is TGTGCCAGCAGGATCACTAGCGGCGTCTACAATGAGCAGTTCTTC. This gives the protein CASRITSGVYNEQFF. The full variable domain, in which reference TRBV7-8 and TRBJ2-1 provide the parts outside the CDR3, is GAGVSQSPRYKVAKRGQDVALRCDPISGHVSLFWYQQALGQGPEFLTYFQNEAQLDKSGLPSDRFFAERPEGSVSTLKIQRTQQEDSAVYLCASRITSGVYNEQFFGPGTRLTVL.